This T cell receptor (beta chain) appears in the sequencing data of a study of T cell responses to AZD1222 COVID-19 vaccine (dated by TCRdb to the early 2020s). Background for the entire study: AZD1222 recipients whose second dose came at about 4 weeks and those whose second dose came at about 12 weeks were combined into one group, since spike-specific TCR depth and breadth did not differ between the two schedules. TCR sequencing covered fewer than 250 trial participants: 207 given two doses of AZD1222 and 26 given two doses of MenACWY control vaccine. Trial participants were enrolled by age into 18-55, 56-69 and 70-plus year subgroups, with roughly 150, 30 and 60 TCR-sequenced participants respectively. Overall study outcomes, separate from this receptor: In the small 56-69-year group, the increase in depth fell short of significance, most likely because of low power. Epitopes outside the regions mutated in the B.1.351 and B.1.1.7 variants were reportedly recognized by nearly half of the unique spike-specific TCRs. Because no samples from the day 14 peak response were available, repertoires could be characterized only after the peak T cell response. After two AZD1222 doses, both the breadth and the depth of spike-specific TCRs were significantly higher than at day 0 and than in MenACWY recipients. Most participants were white British and females outnumbered males, and the authors suggested that clonal diversity may have been underestimated. Only five to seven AZD1222 recipients were SARS-CoV-2 seropositive at baseline, limiting conclusions about previously exposed vaccinees. CD4 TCRs associated with the vaccine covered the entire spike protein, and the dominant responses were in regions 160-218 and 743-854.

The CDR3 regions of human TCRbeta chains were analyzed by immunosequencing. As for how the authors treated the data: TCRs in the repertoires were matched against a reference library of SARS-CoV-2-specific TCRs that had been generated with the MIRA antigen-specificity platform. Breadth was defined as the fraction of unique TCRs that were SARS-CoV-2-associated, and depth was defined as the fraction of total T cells that were SARS-CoV-2-associated. Using the MIRA data, each spike-specific TCR was mapped to the spike region that the TCR reacts to and placed in a CD4 or CD8 class. Log10-transformed breadth and depth values were compared by one-way ANOVA with Sidak's multiple comparisons tests. Drawn from immuneACCESS, this table holds only the in-frame rearrangements with V and J called that TCRdb kept. Clones are partly lost; checked studies trace under half to an unresolved V gene and leave the rest unexplained. The V and J calls and clone size come from that table; D and trimming were worked out from the DNA. Across this sample there are about 200,000 clones, with around 92% seen only once. Together, the top ten hold 1% to 1.5% of the sample.

The junction shows trimming of 3 bases on V and 7 bases on J, and the gene matches do not reach 23 bases of it. From the germline V gene, CDR1 is SNHLY and CDR2 is FYNNEI. The CDR3 has 20 amino acids, counting the end cysteine and phenylalanine. Solely the CDR3 DNA is kept, with 60 bases framed from the first base. Read against the paper, the sample's time point label means: baseline before first vaccination. The vaccinee samples were drawn from two UK trials, COV001 and COV002, one of which was a single-blind randomized controlled phase 2/3 trial testing AZD1222 (ChAdOx1 nCoV-19) in healthy adults. For TCRbeta chain sequencing, PBMC samples were collected from trial participants at day 0 and at day 28 after the second dose. Concerning this clone: Its antigen remains unidentified. Base qualities are missing; no much larger clone stands one base away.

The receptor chain draws on TRBV2 and TRBJ1-4; 7 bases in the junction line up with TRBD1. This material consisted of peripheral blood, taken on day 0 of AZD1222 vaccination. The sequence was collected from an adult in good health. The DNA sequence reads TGTGCCAGCAGTGAGGTATCGGACAGGCGTTCTCCCCTGTGGGGTGAAAAACTGTTTTTT. The encoded protein is CASSEVSDRRSPLWGEKLFF.